The 27 T cell receptor beta chains given below trace back to one sample, sequenced in a study of glioma-infiltrating T cells. The iRepertoire nested amplicon-rescue multiplex PCR amplified TCR alpha and beta CDR3s from RNA. TCRdb re-analysed the multiplex PCR reads in MiXCR, keeping a single row per CDR3 protein. The sample includes about 190,000 distinct CDR3 sequences, 25% to 35% of them seen just once. The material sequenced was glioma tissue, nonneoplastic brain tissue, or PBMCs (not recorded which). These TCRs come from a human donor with low-grade glioma or glioblastoma, undergoing nonglioma brain surgery, or in good health (not recorded which).

This clonotype showed up many times. The chain has TRBV7-2 and TRBJ2-3; 10 positions match TRBD2. V shed 0 bases and J 4 bases; nucleotides not matched to a gene: 1. Germline-derived CDR1 and CDR2 are SGHTA and FQGNSA. The CDR3 totals 15 residues. Here the CDR3 DNA reads TGTGCCAGCAGCTTAGCGACTAGCGGGTCAGATACGCAGTATTTT. Translation gives CASSLATSGSDTQYF.

This clonotype showed up many times. This chain connects TRBV6-1 to TRBJ2-6, with D uncertain. The length of the CDR3 is 14 residues. Trimming took 4 bases from V and 1 from J, leaving 5 bases between them. Germline loops: CDR1 MNHNS, CDR2 SASEGT. CDR3 region: CASSGQSGANVLTF. In nucleotides, the CDR3 is TGTGCCAGCAGTGGGCAATCTGGGGCCAACGTCCTGACTTTC.

In its sample, this clonotype was seen many times. V is TRBV7-2 and J is TRBJ1-6, with D unclear. The CDR3 covers 16 residues. Trimming took off 5 bases at V and 0 bases at J, with 11 bases between the two ends. The germline V gene encodes CDR1 SGHTA and CDR2 FQGNSA. The CDR3 protein is CASSLKRFSYNSPLHF. In nucleotides, the CDR3 is TGTGCCAGCAGCCTCAAGCGGTTCTCCTATAATTCACCCCTCCACTTT.

V usage is TRBV27 and J usage is TRBJ2-1; TRBD1 matches 8 bases. V dropped 8 bases and J dropped 13; count of bases not matched to a gene: 16. The germline V gene has CDR1 MNHEY and CDR2 SMNVEV (reference sequence). The CDR3 runs to 14 residues. The CDR3 spells CASYTLVGTGHQFF. In DNA form, the CDR3 reads TGTGCCAGCTACACCTTAGTGGGGACAGGACATCAGTTCTTC.

In the case of this clonotype: The conserved final phenylalanine or tryptophan is absent from the CDR3, which likely points to a read error. This chain links TRBV29-1 with TRBJ2-1; 10 bases align to TRBD2. The CDR3 contains 13 residues. Germline loops: CDR1 SQVTM, CDR2 ANQGSEA. Losses at the gene ends were 1 base for V and 9 bases for J; bases not matched to a gene: 3. CDR3 loop: CSVEGSSGSEQFL. DNA for the CDR3: TGCAGCGTTGAAGGATCTAGCGGGAGTGAGCAGTTCCTC.

This clonotype was found many times. The chain is built from TRBV5-6 and TRBJ2-1; D remains ambiguous. V lost 1 base, J lost 0 bases, and 8 bases lay in between. There are 15 residues in the CDR3. Germline CDR1 is SGHDT and CDR2 is YYEEEE. CDR3 amino acids: CASSLTWGSYNEQFF. The CDR3 DNA reads TGTGCCAGCAGCTTGACCTGGGGCTCCTACAATGAGCAGTTCTTC.

CDR3 loop: CASSVDGETRNEQYF. The CDR3 bases are TGTGCCAGCAGCGTAGACGGCGAAACTCGAAACGAGCAGTACTTC. The chain is built from TRBV9 and TRBJ2-7; D is unclear. V was shortened by 0 bases and J by 5 bases, with 15 bases between the two germline ends. Germline CDR1 is SGDLS and CDR2 is YYNGEE. The CDR3 has 15 residues. Looking up the rest from reference TRBV9 and TRBJ2-7 gives the full variable domain: DSGVTQTPKHLITATGQRVTLRCSPRSGDLSVYWYQQSLDQGLQFLIQYYNGEERAKGNILERFSAQQFPDLHSELNLSSLELGDSALYFCASSVDGETRNEQYFGPGTRLTVT.

Ten or more counts support this clonotype. The J gene is TRBJ2-7, the V gene TRBV27; D not certain. The CDR3 has 14 residues. The ends were cut back, 0 bases at V and 3 bases at J, with 9 bases in the middle. Per germline, CDR1 MNHEY and CDR2 SMNVEV (reference sequence). CDR3 sequence reads: CASSLSNTNYEQYF. CDR3 in DNA: TGTGCCAGCAGTTTATCGAACACCAACTACGAGCAGTACTTC.

This clonotype was observed many times. The genes are TRBV20-1 and TRBJ2-1; no clear D. CDR3 length: 12 amino acids. Germline V gives CDR1 DFQATT, CDR2 SNEGSKA (reference sequence). Trimming took off 3 bases at V and 4 bases at J, with 7 bases between the two ends. The CDR3 loop is CSASPEYNEQFF. CDR3 nucleotides: TGCAGTGCTAGCCCGGAGTACAATGAGCAGTTCTTC.

This clonotype was observed at least ten times. The chain is built from TRBV12-3 or TRBV12-4 and TRBJ2-5; D not certain. This CDR3 comprises 14 residues. Trimming cost V 3 bases and J 2 bases, with 10 bases left between them. The CDR3 sequence is CASSFSLGQETQYF. CDR3 sequence (DNA): TGTGCCAGCAGTTTCTCCCTGGGGCAAGAGACCCAGTACTTC.

Of note for this clonotype: One base away lies a much larger clone, so this may be a sequencing read error. The V and J genes are TRBV18 and TRBJ1-5; tentative D call: TRBD1 (6 bases). The CDR3 contains 15 residues. CDR1 and CDR2 (germline): KGHSH, LQKENI. The CDR3 DNA sequence: TGTGCCAGCTCACCACGACAGGAGGGCAATCATCCCCAGCATTTT. It encodes CASSPRQEGNHPQHF. The variable domain in full, completed from reference TRBV18 and TRBJ1-5, reads NAGVMQNPRHLVRRRGQEARLRCSPMKGHSHVYWYRQLPEEGLKFMVYLQKENIIDESGMPKERFSAEFPKEGPSILRIQQVVRGDSAAYFCASSPRQEGNHPQHFGDGTRLSIL.

V is TRBV10-3 and J is TRBJ1-4; TRBD1 is a possible D gene (5 bases). CDR1 and CDR2 from the germline V gene are ENHRY and SYGVKD. V lost 4 bases and J 5 bases, leaving 14 bases between the germline ends. The CDR3 is 15 residues long. The CDR3 DNA sequence: TGTGCCATCAGTGGGGGGGACGTCCTGAATGAAAAACTGTTTTTT. Translation gives CAISGGDVLNEKLFF.

About this clonotype itself: A much more abundant neighbour one base away suggests this may be a read error. The V and J genes are TRBV19 and TRBJ1-6, with D perhaps TRBD1 (6 bases). In germline, CDR1 is LNHDA, CDR2 SQIVND (reference sequence). CDR3 length: 15 residues. The CDR3 is CASSIPTGDNSPLQF. CDR3 sequence (DNA): TGTGCCAGTAGTATCCCGACAGGAGATAATTCACCCCTCCAATTT.

In its sample, this clonotype was seen many times. The chain is built from TRBV4-1 and TRBJ2-5; 8 positions match TRBD2. Germline values: CDR1 MGHRA, CDR2 YSYEKL. V shed 3 bases and J 7 bases; nucleotides not matched to a gene: 13. CDR3 length: 16 amino acids. CDR3 region: CASSQVAGSGVRTQYF. The CDR3 DNA reads as TGCGCCAGCAGCCAGGTAGCGGGATCGGGCGTGCGGACCCAGTACTTC.

This clonotype occurred a few times. The chain links TRBV10-3 to TRBJ2-1; 11 bases map to TRBD2. The J segment lost 4 bases and the V segment lost 4 bases, leaving 3 bases of the junction unmatched. The germline gives CDR1 ENHRY, CDR2 SYGVKD. The CDR3 is made up of 15 amino acids. CDR3 sequence reads: CAISGGTSGYNEQFF. The DNA for the CDR3 is TGTGCCATCAGTGGCGGGACTAGCGGATACAATGAGCAGTTCTTC.

This chain links TRBV7-2 with TRBJ1-4, with 11 bases matching TRBD1. The V gene's germline CDR1 is SGHTA and CDR2 FQGNSA. The trim removed 5 bases at V and 7 bases at J, leaving 9 bases unmatched. CDR3 length: 16 amino acids. The CDR3 here is CASSPPRTGGVEKLFF. The CDR3 coding sequence is TGTGCCAGCAGCCCTCCCCGGACAGGGGGCGTTGAAAAACTGTTTTTT.

This clonotype was seen many times. This chain uses TRBV20-1 with TRBJ2-2; D possibly corresponds to TRBD1 (6 bases). Germline CDR1 reads DFQATT; CDR2 reads SNEGSKA (reference sequence). The CDR3 runs 14 residues. Trimming pared 4 bases from V and 1 base from J, leaving 10 bases between. This CDR3 reads CSAIPGQNTGELFF. DNA for the CDR3: TGCAGTGCTATACCGGGACAGAACACCGGGGAGCTGTTTTTT.

The chain uses TRBV9 and TRBJ1-5, with 7 bases fitting TRBD1. V shed 0 bases, J shed 6 bases, and the junction held 3 bases outside the gene matches. Germline CDR1 and CDR2: SGDLS and YYNGEE. The CDR3 runs 14 residues. The chain's CDR3 is CASSVEGGGQPQHF. CDR3 in DNA: TGTGCCAGCAGCGTAGAAGGGGGCGGTCAGCCCCAGCATTTT.

The chain joins TRBV5-5 to TRBJ2-3; tentative D call: TRBD2 (6 bases). V was cut by 3 bases and J by 5 bases, with 16 bases left in between. Germline V gene data show CDR1 as SGHKS and CDR2 as YYEKEE (reference sequence). The CDR3 extends over 15 amino acids. DNA for the CDR3: TGTGCCAGCAGCTCCTCCGGACTAAGCGGAGATACGCAGTATTTT. Amino acid sequence: CASSSSGLSGDTQYF.

This clonotype was seen many times. The V and J genes are TRBV27 and TRBJ1-6; TRBD1 aligns across 8 bases. CDR3 length: 14 residues. The trim removed 5 bases at V and 9 bases at J, leaving 6 bases unmatched. The V gene's germline CDR1 is MNHEY and CDR2 SMNVEV (reference sequence). The CDR3 region is CASSPRTGFSPLHF. Written as DNA, the CDR3 is TGTGCCAGCAGTCCCAGGACAGGGTTTTCACCCCTCCACTTT.

There are a few counts of this clonotype. The chain couples TRBV11-1 to TRBJ2-7; 7 bases fit TRBD1. Germline loops: CDR1 SGHAT, CDR2 FQDESV (reference sequence). CDR3 length: 15 amino acids. The V gene end was trimmed by 8 bases and the J gene end by 2 bases; junction bases not matched to a gene: 12. CDR3 in DNA: TGTGCCAGCGGACCGAGCAGGGGGACAGCCTACGAGCAGTACTTC. This codes for CASGPSRGTAYEQYF.

At least ten counts were recorded for this clonotype. The gene calls are TRBV5-8 and TRBJ2-7; a weak D match, TRBD2 (6 bases). Trimming shortened V by 1 base and J by 7 bases, and 12 bases separated the two germline ends. CDR3 length: 13 amino acids. In germline, CDR1 is SGHTS, CDR2 YDEGEE. The CDR3 sequence: CASSLSREWEQYF. Here the CDR3 DNA reads TGTGCCAGCAGCTTGTCACGGGAGTGGGAGCAGTACTTC.

Comment on this clonotype: Since a much larger clone is just one base distant, this may be a read error. The V gene is TRBV7-2, the J gene TRBJ2-1; 15 positions agree with TRBD2. The V segment lost 4 bases and the J segment 4 bases; nucleotides outside the gene matches: 11. Germline V gene lookup returns CDR1 SGHTA and CDR2 FQGNSA. The CDR3 is 19 amino acids. The chain's CDR3 is CASSWGLAGGLKTYNEQFF. In nucleotides, the CDR3 is TGTGCCAGCAGCTGGGGACTAGCGGGAGGATTAAAAACTTACAATGAGCAGTTCTTC. The variable domain in full, completed from reference TRBV7-2 and TRBJ2-1, reads GAGVSQSPSNKVTEKGKDVELRCDPISGHTALYWYRQSLGQGLEFLIYFQGNSAPDKSGLPSDRFSAERTGGSVSTLTIQRTQQEDSAVYLCASSWGLAGGLKTYNEQFFGPGTRLTVL.

This clonotype came up many times. CDR3 coding DNA: TGTGCCAGCAGCCCCGGACTAGACCCTCAAGAGACCCAGTACTTC. Translation gives CASSPGLDPQETQYF. The V gene is TRBV7-3, the J gene TRBJ2-5, with 7 bases aligning to TRBD2. Germline-derived CDR1 and CDR2 are SGHTA and FQGTGA. Trimming at V came to 5 bases and at J to 2 bases, leaving 8 bases not matched to a gene. The CDR3 has 15 residues.

There are many counts of this clonotype. The chain recombines TRBV4-1 with TRBJ2-7; 11 bases agree with TRBD2. The CDR3 has 15 residues. The junction had 4 bases not matched to a gene; V was cut back by 3 bases and J by 3 bases. Germline CDR1 and CDR2: MGHRA and YSYEKL. The CDR3 DNA follows: TGCGCCAGCAGCCACTCGGGACTAGCGGACTACGAGCAGTACTTC. Translating it yields CASSHSGLADYEQYF.

This clonotype came up many times. The J gene is TRBJ2-3, the V gene TRBV7-9; TRBD1 aligns across 7 bases. This CDR3 contains 15 residues. The V and J ends lost 5 bases and 1 base, in that order; junction bases with no gene match: 6. Germline values: CDR1 SEHNR, CDR2 FQNEAQ (reference sequence). DNA for the CDR3: TGTGCCAGCAGCCCGCCCGGGACAGGCACAGATACGCAGTATTTT. Translation: CASSPPGTGTDTQYF. Together with reference TRBV7-9 and TRBJ2-3, the CDR3 gives the full variable domain: DTGVSQNPRHKITKRGQNVTFRCDPISEHNRLYWYRQTLGQGPEFLTYFQNEAQLEKSRLLSDRFSAERPKGSFSTLEIQRTEQGDSAMYLCASSPPGTGTDTQYFGPGTRLTVL.

In this sample, this clonotype turned up many times. The chain combines TRBV6-1 with TRBJ2-7; D is unresolved. V was pared by 7 bases and J by 8 bases, with 15 bases between. This CDR3 has 12 amino acids. Germline CDR1 and CDR2: MNHNS and SASEGT. Here the CDR3 reads CASKDQGLKQYF. CDR3 coding DNA: TGTGCCAGCAAAGACCAAGGGCTCAAGCAGTACTTC.